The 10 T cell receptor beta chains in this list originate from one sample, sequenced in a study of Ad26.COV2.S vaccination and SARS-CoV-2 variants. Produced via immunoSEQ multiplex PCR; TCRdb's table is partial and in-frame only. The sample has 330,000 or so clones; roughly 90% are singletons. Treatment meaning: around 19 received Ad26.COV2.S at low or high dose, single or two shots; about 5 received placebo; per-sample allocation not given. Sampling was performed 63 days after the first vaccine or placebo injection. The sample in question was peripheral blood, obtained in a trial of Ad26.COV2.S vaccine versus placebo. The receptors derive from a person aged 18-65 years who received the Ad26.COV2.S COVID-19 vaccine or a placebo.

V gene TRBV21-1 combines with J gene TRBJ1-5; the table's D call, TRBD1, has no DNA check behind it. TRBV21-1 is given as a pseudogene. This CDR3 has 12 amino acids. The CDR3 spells CATSGMDQPQHF. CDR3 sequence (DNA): TGTGCCACCTCAGGGATGGACCAGCCCCAGCATTTT.

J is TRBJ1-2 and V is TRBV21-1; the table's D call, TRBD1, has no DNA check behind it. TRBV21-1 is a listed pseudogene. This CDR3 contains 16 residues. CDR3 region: CASSKPDRENYHGYTF. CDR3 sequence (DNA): TGTGCCAGCAGCAAACCTGACAGGGAGAATTATCATGGCTACACCTTC.

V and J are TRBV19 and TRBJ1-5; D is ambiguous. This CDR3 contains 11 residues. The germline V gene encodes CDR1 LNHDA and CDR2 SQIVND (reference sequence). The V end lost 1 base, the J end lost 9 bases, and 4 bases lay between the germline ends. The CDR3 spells CASSIGRPQHF. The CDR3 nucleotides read TGTGCCAGTAGTATAGGCCGGCCCCAGCATTTT.

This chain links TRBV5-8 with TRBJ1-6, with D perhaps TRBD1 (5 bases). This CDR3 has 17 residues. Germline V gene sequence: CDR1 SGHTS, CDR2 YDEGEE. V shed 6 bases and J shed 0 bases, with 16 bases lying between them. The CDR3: CASTPGTASSYNSPLHF. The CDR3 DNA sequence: TGTGCCAGCACCCCAGGGACGGCGAGCTCCTATAATTCACCCCTCCACTTT.

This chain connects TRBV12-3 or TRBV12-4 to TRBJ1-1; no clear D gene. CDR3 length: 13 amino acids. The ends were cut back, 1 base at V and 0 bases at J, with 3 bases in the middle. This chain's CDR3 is CASSLVMNTEAFF. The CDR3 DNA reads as TGTGCCAGCAGTTTAGTTATGAACACTGAAGCTTTCTTT.

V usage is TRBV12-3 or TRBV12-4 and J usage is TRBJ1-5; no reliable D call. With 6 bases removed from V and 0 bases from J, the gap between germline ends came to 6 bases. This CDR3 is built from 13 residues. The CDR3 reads CASREYSNQPQHF. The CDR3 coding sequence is TGTGCCAGCAGGGAGTATAGCAATCAGCCCCAGCATTTT.

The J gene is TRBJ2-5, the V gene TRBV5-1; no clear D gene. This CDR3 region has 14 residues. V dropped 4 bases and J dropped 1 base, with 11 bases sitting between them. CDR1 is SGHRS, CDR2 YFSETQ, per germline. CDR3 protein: CASSAAVVQETQYF. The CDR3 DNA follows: TGCGCCAGCAGCGCCGCAGTCGTCCAAGAGACCCAGTACTTC.

CDR3 protein: CASSDSASGILTYNEQFF. DNA of the CDR3: TGTGCCAGCAGTGATTCGGCTAGCGGCATTTTAACCTACAATGAGCAGTTCTTC. V gene TRBV25-1 combines with J gene TRBJ2-1, with 7 positions matching TRBD2. Germline CDR1 and CDR2: MGHDK and SYGVNS. The CDR3 is 18 residues long. With V trimmed by 3 bases and J by 2 bases, 13 bases remained unmatched.

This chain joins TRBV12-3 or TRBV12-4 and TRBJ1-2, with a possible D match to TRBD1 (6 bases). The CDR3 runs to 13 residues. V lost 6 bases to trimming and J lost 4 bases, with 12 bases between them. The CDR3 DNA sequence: TGTGCCAGCAGAACTGGGGGCGGCTATGGCTACACCTTC. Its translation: CASRTGGGYGYTF.

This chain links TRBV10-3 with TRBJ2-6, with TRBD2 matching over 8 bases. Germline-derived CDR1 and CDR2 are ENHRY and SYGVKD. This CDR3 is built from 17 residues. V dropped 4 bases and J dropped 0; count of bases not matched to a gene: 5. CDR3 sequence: CAISVSGTISGANVLTF. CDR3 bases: TGTGCCATCAGTGTTAGCGGGACCATCTCTGGGGCCAACGTCCTGACTTTC.